The present entry profiles one T cell receptor (beta chain) with its context. The table came from immunoSEQ multiplex PCR; TCRdb's copy has only in-frame clones and leaves some out. This sample has roughly 110,000 clones; about 90% occur once, and the top ten carry nearly 5%. This specimen belongs to a study of blood T cell repertoires in COVID-19. V dropped 4 bases and J dropped 3 bases, with 12 bases sitting between them. Germline CDR1 SGHTA, CDR2 FQGNSA. This CDR3 spans 14 amino acids. This sequence originates from a man aged 40-55 years with active or convalescent COVID-19. The sequenced sample consisted of peripheral blood. The gene calls are TRBV7-2 and TRBJ1-2; no clear D gene. CDR3 protein: CASSSPGSYYGYTF. As DNA, the CDR3 is TGTGCCAGCAGCTCCCCAGGTTCCTACTATGGCTACACCTTC.